This section outlines one TCR beta chain sequence together with its context. The sample originates from a study of blood T cell repertoires in COVID-19. Overall study: The United States, Italy and Spain were the sources of the acute and convalescent COVID-19 samples. PBMCs, B-cell-depleted T cells, or T cells provided the cDNA or gDNA that made up the material.

V lost 8 bases to trimming and J lost 6 bases, with 16 bases between them. CDR3 length: 13 residues. In the original analysis: Reference gene primer amplification in the assay estimated nucleated cell counts. Sequencing was performed with immunoSEQ multiplex PCR; in TCRdb, only in-frame clones are kept and a portion is missing. The V and J calls and clone size come from that table; D and trimming were worked out from the DNA. The sample lists over 120,000 clones, 80% occurring once. This sequence joins TRBV12-3 or TRBV12-4 and TRBJ2-5, with a tentative D call TRBD1 (6 bases). The sequenced material came from peripheral blood. The sequence was collected from an older man who had recovered from COVID-19. CDR3 loop: CASAQGFRQTQYF. The CDR3 region has the DNA TGTGCCAGCGCCCAGGGGTTTCGGCAGACCCAGTACTTC.